This T cell receptor (beta chain) is drawn from a study of technical replicates of blood from a few donors. Germline V gives CDR1 SNHLY, CDR2 FYNNEI. J was trimmed by 3 bases and V by 10 bases; bases with no gene match: 7. This CDR3 has 14 amino acids. Here immunoSEQ multiplex PCR was the method, and the copy in TCRdb shows in-frame clones only, minus some. The sample yields under 65,000 clones, 75% to 90% seen once. Sequencing input: PBMCs. V gene TRBV2 combines with J gene TRBJ2-3, with 10 bases identical to TRBD2. The sequence was obtained from a human donor in good health. Some clones in this sample may be carry-over from other donors' samples. The CDR3, as DNA: TGTGCCACATACAGCGGGAGGGTTACAGATACGCAGTATTTT. This encodes CATYSGRVTDTQYF.